Below are 17 T cell receptor beta chains sequenced from a single sample in a study of regulatory T cells in long-lasting Graves disease. Time point reported: persistent/refractory GD, antithyroid drugs over 5 years with positive TRAb. PBMC RNA was the source of the TCR library. To make TCR beta libraries, researchers used iRepertoire HTBI primers and Arm-PCR of CDR3 regions. TCRdb re-derived calls from the multiplex PCR reads in MiXCR, one entry per CDR3 protein. There are some 450,000 distinct CDR3 sequences in the sample; about a quarter occur only once, and about a quarter lies in the top ten. The sample consisted of peripheral blood mononuclear cells (PBMCs), taken when the disease was refractory, from a patient treated with antithyroid drugs. These receptors originate from a female donor with Graves disease.

This clonotype was recorded at least ten times. The gene calls are TRBV12-3 or TRBV12-4 and TRBJ2-5; D ambiguous. CDR3 length: 15 amino acids. The V and J ends lost 6 bases and 5 bases respectively, with 19 bases between them. This chain's CDR3 is CASRTTGSLLETQYF. The CDR3, as DNA: TGTGCCAGCAGAACTACCGGGTCCCTGTTGGAGACCCAGTACTTC.

This chain uses TRBV5-1 with TRBJ2-5, with a weak D call TRBD1 (7 bases). Germline V gene data show CDR1 as SGHRS and CDR2 as YFSETQ. V lost 4 bases and J lost 1, with 14 bases in between. This CDR3 region has 15 residues. CDR3 in DNA: TGCGCCAGCAGCCCAGGGGGGAAAATCCAAGAGACCCAGTACTTC. Translation: CASSPGGKIQETQYF.

The rearrangement links TRBV4-3 to TRBJ2-5; D is ambiguous. This CDR3 is 13 amino acids long. Germline CDR1 and CDR2: LGHNA and YSLEER. The ends were cut back, 1 base at V and 4 bases at J, with 7 bases in the middle. The chain's CDR3 is CASSQVSGETQYF. Here the CDR3 DNA reads TGCGCCAGCAGCCAAGTTTCTGGAGAGACCCAGTACTTC.

The sample holds a few counts of this clonotype. The chain carries TRBV29-1 and TRBJ1-1; D gene unclear. The germline V gene has CDR1 SQVTM and CDR2 ANQGSEA. The V gene lost 3 bases and the J gene lost 0 bases, with 14 bases spanning the gap. This CDR3 region has 15 residues. The CDR3 is CSVDPQWVMNTEAFF. The CDR3 coding sequence is TGCAGCGTTGATCCCCAGTGGGTAATGAACACTGAAGCTTTCTTT. Complete variable domain (other parts from reference TRBV29-1 and TRBJ1-1): SAVISQKPSRDICQRGTSLTIQCQVDSQVTMMFWYRQQPGQSLTLIATANQGSEATYESGFVIDKFPISRPNLTFSTLTVSNMSPEDSSIYLCSVDPQWVMNTEAFFGQGTRLTVV.

The rearrangement uses TRBV7-9 and TRBJ1-2; tentative D call: TRBD1 (5 bases). The germline V gene encodes CDR1 SEHNR and CDR2 FQNEAQ (reference sequence). The CDR3 consists of 14 residues. V was shortened by 1 base and J by 2 bases, with 8 bases between the two germline ends. CDR3 sequence (DNA): TGTGCCAGCAGCTTAGTTCGGGGGAACTATGGCTACACCTTC. It codes for CASSLVRGNYGYTF.

The chain couples TRBV7-9 to TRBJ1-1; D gene uncertain. V lost 5 bases to trimming and J lost 0 bases, with 10 bases between them. The CDR3 is made up of 14 amino acids. In germline, CDR1 is SEHNR, CDR2 FQNEAQ (reference sequence). The CDR3 nucleotides are TGTGCCAGCAGCACCGACCCGTTGAACACTGAAGCTTTCTTT. Encoded protein: CASSTDPLNTEAFF. Full variable domain (rest looked up from reference TRBV7-9 and TRBJ1-1): DTGVSQNPRHKITKRGQNVTFRCDPISEHNRLYWYRQTLGQGPEFLTYFQNEAQLEKSRLLSDRFSAERPKGSFSTLEIQRTEQGDSAMYLCASSTDPLNTEAFFGQGTRLTVV.

The V call is TRBV9, the J call TRBJ1-1; D gene ambiguous. CDR3 length: 13 residues. Germline-derived CDR1 and CDR2 are SGDLS and YYNGEE. V was trimmed by 1 base and J by 4 bases, leaving 8 bases between them. CDR3 coding DNA: TGTGCCAGCAGCGTAACGCAGGTCACTGAAGCTTTCTTT. Amino acid sequence: CASSVTQVTEAFF.

This clonotype was detected ten times or more. The chain is built from TRBV9 and TRBJ1-2; D unresolved. The germline V gene has CDR1 SGDLS and CDR2 YYNGEE. CDR3 length: 14 residues. V shed 3 bases and J shed 14 bases, with 23 bases lying between them. The CDR3 protein is CASSAGTDLAGSTF. The CDR3 nucleotides read TGTGCCAGCAGCGCCGGAACAGATCTCGCTGGAAGTACCTTC.

The chain couples TRBV15 to TRBJ2-5; D is ambiguous. Germline CDR1 LNHNV, CDR2 YYDKDF (reference sequence). V dropped 0 bases and J dropped 1 base, with 6 bases sitting between them. This CDR3 has 14 amino acids. CDR3 DNA: TGTGCCACCAGCAGAGATGTCAGCCAAGAGACCCAGTACTTC. The encoded protein is CATSRDVSQETQYF. Full variable domain (rest looked up from reference TRBV15 and TRBJ2-5): DAMVIQNPRYQVTQFGKPVTLSCSQTLNHNVMYWYQQKSSQAPKLLFHYYDKDFNNEADTPDNFQSRRPNTSFCFLDIRSPGLGDTAMYLCATSRDVSQETQYFGPGTRLLVL.

This clonotype was found many times. V usage is TRBV28 and J usage is TRBJ1-4; 11 nucleotides agree with TRBD1. V trimming: 3 bases; J trimming: 7 bases; junction bases outside the gene matches: 4. The CDR3 has 15 amino acids. Germline V gene data show CDR1 as MDHEN and CDR2 as SYDVKM. CDR3 region: CASSFLGTGGEKLFF. In nucleotides, the CDR3 is TGTGCCAGCAGTTTTCTCGGGACAGGGGGTGAAAAACTGTTTTTT.

This clonotype came up many times. The chain uses TRBV7-6 and TRBJ1-2, with TRBD1 identical over 10 bases. This CDR3 is built from 12 residues. V dropped 9 bases and J dropped 7; count of bases not matched to a gene: 5. Germline V lookup: CDR1 SGHVS, CDR2 FNYEAQ. The CDR3 loop reads CASGTGDSGYTF. CDR3 bases: TGTGCCAGTGGGACAGGGGACTCTGGCTACACCTTC.

The table lists this clonotype with a few counts. This chain joins TRBV6-2 or TRBV6-3 and TRBJ1-6; perhaps TRBD1 as D (5 bases). The length of the CDR3 is 15 residues. Germline CDR1 is MNHEY and CDR2 is SVGEGT. V lost 7 bases and J 7 bases, leaving 17 bases between the germline ends. CDR3 sequence reads: CASKTEGPSNSPLHF. CDR3 sequence (DNA): TGTGCCAGCAAGACAGAGGGCCCTTCGAATTCACCCCTCCACTTT.

In its sample, this clonotype was seen a few times. The chain is built from TRBV2 and TRBJ2-2; 7 bases map to TRBD2. CDR1 and CDR2 from the germline V gene are SNHLY and FYNNEI. The CDR3 covers 15 residues. The ends lost 7 bases at V and 4 bases at J; junction bases unmatched: 9. As DNA, the CDR3 is TGTGCCAGCAAATGGTCTAGCGGTGTCACCGGGGAGCTGTTTTTT. This gives the protein CASKWSSGVTGELFF.

This clonotype was seen ten or more times. The J gene is TRBJ2-7, the V gene TRBV11-2, with 10 bases that match TRBD2. Per the germline V gene, CDR1 is SGHAT and CDR2 is FQNNGV. This CDR3 contains 16 residues. V was clipped by 5 bases and J by 3 bases; unmatched bases: 10. The CDR3 region has the DNA TGTGCCAGCAGCCCGCGAATCTCTAGCGGGGGCTACGAGCAGTACTTC. Translation gives CASSPRISSGGYEQYF.

This clonotype was observed many times. V usage is TRBV6-1 and J usage is TRBJ2-5; TRBD2 matches at 12 bases. V shed 0 bases, J shed 5 bases, and the junction held 7 bases outside the gene matches. CDR1 MNHNS and CDR2 SASEGT come from the germline V gene. CDR3 length: 17 amino acids. In nucleotides, the CDR3 is TGTGCCAGCAGTGAAGCTCCTAGCGGGAGGGCCCAGGAGACCCAGTACTTC. Protein sequence: CASSEAPSGRAQETQYF.

This sequence joins TRBV19 and TRBJ2-7; D is unresolved. In germline, CDR1 is LNHDA, CDR2 SQIVND (reference sequence). CDR3 size: 15 residues. Trimming stripped 0 bases from V and 3 bases from J, with 12 bases between. The CDR3 protein is CASSIDSRSSYEQYF. CDR3 DNA: TGTGCCAGTAGTATAGACTCCCGAAGCAGCTACGAGCAGTACTTC.

The V gene is TRBV7-2, the J gene TRBJ2-3, with 10 bases that match TRBD2. The length of the CDR3 is 17 residues. CDR1 and CDR2 from the germline V gene are SGHTA and FQGNSA. Trimming took 5 bases from V and 5 from J; bases not matched to a gene: 13. The CDR3 nucleotides read TGTGCCAGCAGCCTCTCATTTAGCGGGAGGAGTGGAGATACGCAGTATTTT. Protein product: CASSLSFSGRSGDTQYF.